One T cell receptor beta chain is described in this entry. The data originate from a study of blood T cell repertoires in COVID-19. Study in general: Specimens from acute and convalescent COVID-19 originated in the United States, Italy and Spain.

Profiled with immunoSEQ multiplex PCR; TCRdb holds only in-frame clones, not every one. The table shows under 150,000 clones, with approximately 88% occurring only once. CDR1 is SGHNT and CDR2 is YYREEE in the germline V gene (reference sequence). CDR3 size: 16 residues. J gave up 2 bases and V 2 bases, and 4 bases lay outside the gene matches. This clonotype originated in a human donor in a cohort sampled during active COVID-19. The specimen sequenced was peripheral blood. The chain has TRBV5-4 and TRBJ2-2, with TRBD1 matching over 9 bases. CDR3 bases: TGTGCCAGCAGCTTTCCGGGACAGGGTAACACCGGGGAGCTGTTTTTT. Translation gives CASSFPGQGNTGELFF.